These 20 T cell receptor beta chains share one sample of origin, sequenced in a study of identical twins. TCRdb processed the 5' RACE reads anew with MiXCR; each CDR3 protein has one entry. The sample yields approximately 210,000 distinct CDR3 sequences, less than 20% seen once. The same specimen was also included in a second study, on T cells expressing NK-cell markers.

The sequencing sample was made of CD8+ T cells sorted from blood. The receptors stem from a woman aged 18-35 years in good health.

The V call is TRBV6-6, the J call TRBJ1-4, with no clear D. V gave up 7 bases and J gave up 7 bases, with 10 bases separating them. Germline V gene sequence: CDR1 MNHNY, CDR2 SVGAGI (reference sequence). This CDR3 has 12 residues. CDR3 nucleotides: TGTGCCAGCAACGGGAAGTTTGAAAAACTGTTTTTT. It specifies CASNGKFEKLFF.

This clonotype was found a few times. The J gene is TRBJ2-3, the V gene TRBV15; 7 bases agree with TRBD2. The CDR3 is made up of 17 amino acids. CDR1 and CDR2 from the germline V gene are LNHNV and YYDKDF (reference sequence). Germline trimming cut 5 bases from V and 3 bases from J; bases unmatched to any gene: 14. CDR3 nucleotides: TGTGCCACCAGCGGGCGGACTAGTGATACGGTTACAGATACGCAGTATTTT. Amino acids: CATSGRTSDTVTDTQYF.

J is TRBJ1-3 and V is TRBV5-6, with TRBD1 as a possible D gene (6 bases). Trimming stripped 5 bases from V and 3 bases from J, with 9 bases between. CDR1 and CDR2 (germline): SGHDT, YYEEEE. CDR3 length: 13 residues. The DNA of the CDR3 is TGTGCCAGCAGTCCAGGGGTTGGAAACACCATATATTTT. Translating it yields CASSPGVGNTIYF.

V gene TRBV6-2 or TRBV6-3 combines with J gene TRBJ2-1; 13 nucleotides match TRBD2. The CDR3 runs to 18 residues. V lost 0 bases and J lost 6; bases outside the gene matches: 8. The germline CDR1 and CDR2 sequences are MNHEY and SVGEGT. CDR3 in amino acids: CASSYSIAGTSGTNEQFF. The DNA for the CDR3 is TGTGCCAGCAGTTACTCTATTGCCGGGACTAGCGGGACCAATGAGCAGTTCTTC.

The gene calls are TRBV3-1 and TRBJ1-6; unclear D gene. The CDR3 sequence is 15 residues long. V was cut by 8 bases and J by 5 bases, with 16 bases left in between. The germline gives CDR1 LGHDT, CDR2 YNNKEL (reference sequence). CDR3 DNA sequence: TGTGCCAGCGGGAACGATTGGGATGATAATTCACCCCTCCACTTT. This sequence encodes CASGNDWDDNSPLHF.

This clonotype was detected many times. The rearrangement joins TRBV12-3 or TRBV12-4 to TRBJ2-7; D not certain. The length of the CDR3 is 14 residues. The V gene lost 0 bases and the J gene lost 3 bases, with 9 bases spanning the gap. This CDR3 is CASSLAPFFYEQYF. CDR3 nucleotides: TGTGCCAGCAGTTTAGCACCCTTCTTCTACGAGCAGTACTTC.

The rearrangement uses TRBV13 and TRBJ2-5; tentative D call: TRBD2 (5 bases). V shed 0 bases and J shed 5 bases, with 10 bases lying between them. This CDR3 spans 14 amino acids. Germline CDR1 and CDR2: PRHDT and FYEKMQ (reference sequence). DNA for the CDR3: TGTGCCAGCAGCTTAGGGTCAAGGAGGGAGACCCAGTACTTC. Its translation is CASSLGSRRETQYF.

Ten or more counts support this clonotype. This chain connects TRBV12-3 or TRBV12-4 to TRBJ2-1; 11 bases fit TRBD2. CDR3 length equals 15 residues. After removal of 7 bases from V and 4 bases from J, the junction contained 6 bases not matched to a gene. This chain's CDR3 is CASTFGLAGYNEQFF. In DNA form, the CDR3 reads TGTGCCAGCACCTTCGGACTAGCGGGTTACAATGAGCAGTTCTTC.

This chain links TRBV5-6 with TRBJ2-7, with TRBD2 as a possible D gene (6 bases). The ends were cut back, 2 bases at V and 0 bases at J, with 12 bases in the middle. This CDR3 is 15 amino acids long. The germline gives CDR1 SGHDT, CDR2 YYEEEE. The CDR3: CASSFGVGGSYEQYF. The DNA for the CDR3 is TGTGCCAGCAGCTTCGGAGTGGGGGGCTCCTACGAGCAGTACTTC.

V usage is TRBV7-9 and J usage is TRBJ2-7, with TRBD2 as a possible D gene (5 bases). The CDR3 is made up of 16 amino acids. The germline V and J ends were trimmed by 5 bases and 9 bases, with 26 bases remaining between them. CDR1 is SEHNR and CDR2 is FQNEAQ in the germline V gene (reference sequence). The CDR3 protein is CASSLSTGVPAEGQYF. Written as DNA, the CDR3 is TGTGCCAGCAGCCTATCGACTGGGGTGCCAGCAGAGGGGCAGTACTTC.

This chain uses TRBV16 with TRBJ1-5; D not resolved. There are 13 residues in the CDR3. Germline V gene sequence: CDR1 KGHSY, CDR2 FQNENV. V was pared by 0 bases and J by 6 bases, with 6 bases between. CDR3 sequence (DNA): TGTGCCAGCAGCCAATCGATGACTCAGCCCCAGCATTTT. It is translated as CASSQSMTQPQHF.

This clonotype was observed a few times. The CDR3 protein is CASSPGPLGQPQHF. Here the CDR3 DNA reads TGTGCCAGCAGCCCAGGGCCCTTGGGGCAGCCCCAGCATTTT. The chain recombines TRBV3-1 with TRBJ1-5; perhaps TRBD1 as D (5 bases). The CDR3 covers 14 residues. V was shortened by 4 bases and J by 7 bases, with 14 bases between the two germline ends. Germline V lookup: CDR1 LGHDT, CDR2 YNNKEL (reference sequence).

This clonotype has a handful of counts. J is TRBJ2-1 and V is TRBV5-1, with D possibly matching TRBD1 (5 bases). Germline loops: CDR1 SGHRS, CDR2 YFSETQ. Trimming removed 4 bases at V and 2 bases at J, with 19 bases between. This CDR3 region has 17 residues. The CDR3 coding sequence is TGCGCCAGCAGCCAACGTCGGCAGGGAAGCACCTACAATGAGCAGTTCTTC. It is translated as CASSQRRQGSTYNEQFF.

This clonotype was detected only a few times. The rearrangement links TRBV7-9 to TRBJ2-1; 9 positions agree with TRBD2. CDR1 SEHNR and CDR2 FQNEAQ come from the germline V gene (reference sequence). After removal of 4 bases from V and 8 bases from J, the junction contained 12 bases not matched to a gene. The CDR3 sequence is 16 residues long. The CDR3 reads CASSSWRGGKMDEQFF. As DNA, the CDR3 is TGTGCCAGCAGCTCCTGGCGGGGGGGCAAGATGGATGAGCAGTTCTTC.

This chain connects TRBV24-1 to TRBJ2-1, with D perhaps matching TRBD1 or TRBD2 (5 bases each). Trimming took 4 bases from V and 6 from J, leaving 15 bases between them. This CDR3 has 15 residues. Germline V CDR1 and CDR2: KGHDR, SFDVKD. The DNA for the CDR3 is TGTGCCACCAGTGAGGGGACCAGCCCCTCCAATGAGCAGTTCTTC. Its translation is CATSEGTSPSNEQFF.

J is TRBJ1-1 and V is TRBV14, with D unclear. CDR1 is SGHDN, CDR2 FVKESK, per germline. The CDR3 is made up of 12 amino acids. V dropped 2 bases and J dropped 1 base, with 2 bases sitting between them. The CDR3 nucleotides read TGTGCCAGCAGCCAAACGAACACTGAAGCTTTCTTT. Its protein product is CASSQTNTEAFF.

The table lists this clonotype with a few counts. Here the CDR3 DNA reads TGTGCCAGCAGTCCCGGGACTAGCGGGAGGGCCGACACAGATACGCAGTATTTT. Translation: CASSPGTSGRADTDTQYF. The genes are TRBV5-4 and TRBJ2-3, with 16 bases matching TRBD2. CDR1 and CDR2 from the germline V gene are SGHNT and YYREEE (reference sequence). V trimming: 5 bases; J trimming: 2 bases; junction bases outside the gene matches: 8. The CDR3 is made up of 18 amino acids.

This clonotype has ten or more counts. The rearrangement uses TRBV7-8 and TRBJ2-3; TRBD2 might be the D (5 bases). V lost 3 bases and J 0 bases, leaving 13 bases between the germline ends. Per the germline V gene, CDR1 is SGHVS and CDR2 is FQNEAQ. The CDR3 is 16 residues long. CDR3 coding DNA: TGTGCCAGCAGCTTCCCGGAGGACCGTAGCACAGATACGCAGTATTTT. Translated: CASSFPEDRSTDTQYF.

There are a few counts of this clonotype. The chain is built from TRBV7-9 and TRBJ2-1, with TRBD2 identical over 7 bases. The ends lost 5 bases at V and 4 bases at J; junction bases unmatched: 11. The CDR3 has 16 amino acids. CDR1 and CDR2 (germline): SEHNR, FQNEAQ (reference sequence). The CDR3 sequence: CASSGLAEVGYNEQFF. CDR3 sequence (DNA): TGTGCCAGCAGCGGGCTAGCGGAGGTGGGGTACAATGAGCAGTTCTTC.

The chain links TRBV11-2 to TRBJ2-2, with D perhaps TRBD2 (7 bases). Germline lookup yields CDR1 SGHAT and CDR2 FQNNGV. The CDR3 totals 17 residues. The V and J ends lost 5 bases and 5 bases respectively, with 21 bases between them. The CDR3 nucleotides are TGTGCCAGCAGCCCCCAAGGGGGGGGCGTGGGGACCGGGGAGCTGTTTTTT. It yields the protein CASSPQGGGVGTGELFF.